This TCR beta chain is drawn from a study of cytomegalovirus exposure and HLA in healthy donors. Overall study findings and caveats: Published work reported that the classifier diagnosed cytomegalovirus status with high specificity and sensitivity.

60 Vbeta and 13 Jbeta primers were used in PCR. TCRdb's copy holds only in-frame clones and misses some; the assay was immunoSEQ multiplex PCR. The profile shows 110,000 or so clones, over 65% of them singletons. The V end was cut by 6 bases, the J end by 4 bases, with 12 bases between. This CDR3 contains 12 residues. From germline, CDR1 is SQVTM and CDR2 ANQGSEA. Of note for this clone: Its matching antigen is unknown.

The chain is built from TRBV29-1 and TRBJ1-1; no clear D. The sequence was obtained from a woman aged 40-49 years in good health and CMV-seropositive. Sequenced: PBMCs. The CDR3 here is CSVQEALTEAFF. The CDR3 DNA is TGCAGCGTCCAGGAGGCGCTCACTGAAGCTTTCTTT.